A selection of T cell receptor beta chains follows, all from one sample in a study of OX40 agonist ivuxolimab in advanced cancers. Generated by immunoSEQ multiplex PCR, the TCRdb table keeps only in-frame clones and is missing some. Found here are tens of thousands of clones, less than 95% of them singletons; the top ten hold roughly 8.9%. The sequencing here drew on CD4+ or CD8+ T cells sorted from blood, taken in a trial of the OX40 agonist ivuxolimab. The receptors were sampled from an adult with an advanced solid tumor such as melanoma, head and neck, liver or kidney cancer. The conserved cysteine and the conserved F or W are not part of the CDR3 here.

CDR3: ASSVSGSSGNTIY; J: TRBJ1-3; V: TRBV9
CDR3: ATRLRRGLEQETQY; J: TRBJ2-5; V: TRBV15
CDR3: ASSLDGLSSEAF; J: TRBJ1-1; V: TRBV11-2
CDR3: ASRKGSQPQH; J: TRBJ1-5; V: TRBV27
CDR3: ASSRDRNTEAF; J: TRBJ1-1; V: TRBV2
CDR3: ASSQAGTSAFETQY; J: TRBJ2-5; V: TRBV4-1
CDR3: ASGLVPGGLADSYNEQF; J: TRBJ2-1; V: TRBV12-5
CDR3: ASSPGTGAGIAF; J: TRBJ1-1; V: TRBV7-9
CDR3: ASSPRLAGGTGELF; J: TRBJ2-2; V: TRBV19
CDR3: ASSLEGTGTYEQY; J: TRBJ2-7; V: TRBV27
CDR3: ASSLGVWTGRTGELF; J: TRBJ2-2; V: TRBV5-1
CDR3: ASSTRDRGRNTIY; J: TRBJ1-3; V: TRBV28
CDR3: ASSFGSETEAF; J: TRBJ1-1; V: TRBV5-4
CDR3: AWSGSTDTQY; J: TRBJ2-3; V: TRBV30
CDR3: ASSPGFGEIYEQY; J: TRBJ2-7; V: TRBV7-6
CDR3: ASAIGETQY; J: TRBJ2-5; V: TRBV27
CDR3: ASSLRPDVNQPQH; J: TRBJ1-5; V: TRBV9
CDR3: ASSSGTRGRQPQH; J: TRBJ1-5; V: TRBV21-1
CDR3: ASTEPGYEQY; J: TRBJ2-7; V: TRBV5-1
CDR3: ASSFGDYYEQF; J: TRBJ2-1; V: TRBV27
CDR3: ASGGEGTSQETQY; J: TRBJ2-5; V: TRBV2
CDR3: ASSFDGTNGSPLH; J: TRBJ1-6; V: TRBV5-1
CDR3: ASSLTLTGETETQY; J: TRBJ2-5; V: TRBV19
CDR3: ASSLVGVLNTEAF; J: TRBJ1-1; V: TRBV5-6
CDR3: SVGPAAGGPWNNEQF; J: TRBJ2-1; V: TRBV29-1
CDR3: ASRQGRTEAF; J: TRBJ1-1; V: TRBV4-1
CDR3: ASSPRGHSYEQY; J: TRBJ2-7; V: TRBV27
CDR3: ASSPEAAANEKLF; J: TRBJ1-4; V: TRBV2
CDR3: ASSRGGVDEQF; J: TRBJ2-1; V: TRBV6-1
CDR3: ASGLEYNEQF; J: TRBJ2-1; V: TRBV12-5
CDR3: ASSVGLNPGGSDEKLF; J: TRBJ1-4; V: TRBV9
CDR3: AWSSGGHEQY; J: TRBJ2-7; V: TRBV30
CDR3: ASSPTGGYEQY; J: TRBJ2-7; V: TRBV11-2
CDR3: ASRSEQPQH; J: TRBJ1-5; V: TRBV7-8
CDR3: ASSPVTGFGEQY; J: TRBJ2-7; V: TRBV4-1
CDR3: ASSLRGFEF; J: TRBJ2-1; V: TRBV28
CDR3: ASSLRAGILDRH; J: TRBJ1-5; V: TRBV27
CDR3: ASSDYSGQRGDTQY; J: TRBJ2-3; V: TRBV10-1
CDR3: ACTTSGAQETQY; J: TRBJ2-5; V: TRBV30
CDR3: AWKLTAYGYT; J: TRBJ1-2; V: TRBV30
CDR3: ASEETSTDTQY; J: TRBJ2-3; V: TRBV7-9
CDR3: ASSQEGLAGETQY; J: TRBJ2-5; V: TRBV14
CDR3: ASSPGLADYEQY; J: .; V: TRBV27
CDR3: ASHYRGGSVEQY; J: TRBJ2-7; V: TRBV10-1
CDR3: ASSLYPGSYEQY; J: TRBJ2-7; V: TRBV7-3
CDR3: SVEFGQAPYEQY; J: TRBJ2-7; V: TRBV29-1
CDR3: ASSLWPNTGELF; J: TRBJ2-2; V: TRBV28
CDR3: ASSHGRTNQPQH; J: TRBJ1-5; V: TRBV6-5
CDR3: ASSPGWGNEQY; J: TRBJ2-7; V: TRBV7-3
CDR3: ASSPGGQITDTQY; J: TRBJ2-3; V: TRBV18
CDR3: ASSEQGISYEQY; J: TRBJ2-7; V: TRBV10-2
CDR3: TQGGAF; J: TRBJ1-1; V: TRBV20-1
CDR3: ASLPGEGPYEQY; J: TRBJ2-7; V: TRBV6-5